Listed below are T cell receptor beta chains from one sample, sequenced in a study of cytomegalovirus exposure and HLA in healthy donors. The data were produced by immunoSEQ multiplex PCR, yet TCRdb's version contains in-frame clones alone and is incomplete. The sample lists some 120,000 clones, approximately 8% occurring once. Sequencing was carried out using PBMCs. These receptors originate from a middle-aged woman in good health and CMV-seropositive. The CDR3 runs from the conserved cysteine through the conserved F or W. The D gene is left open where the match is weak. Clone sizes are given selectively: once, few, many, or a class where the clone is expanded.

V	size	J	D	CDR3	DNA
TRBV30	few	TRBJ1-6	TRBD1	CAWSVGTGPTPLHF	TGTGCCTGGAGTGTAGGGACAGGGCCCACACCCCTCCACTTT
TRBV27	-	TRBJ2-1	TRBD2	CASSAIFGGSHFF	TGTGCCAGCAGCGCAATATTCGGGGGGTCGCACTTCTTC
TRBV2	-	TRBJ2-2	-	CASRPGVGTGELFF	TGTGCCAGCAGACCAGGGGTGGGCACCGGGGAGCTGTTTTTT
TRBV30	-	TRBJ2-1	TRBD2	CAWRGPLGLVSYNEQFF	TGTGCCTGGAGGGGGCCTTTGGGACTAGTCTCCTACAATGAGCAGTTCTTC
TRBV11-2	few	TRBJ2-7	TRBD2	CASSELAGGFLSYEQYF	TGTGCCAGCAGCGAACTAGCGGGGGGCTTCCTCTCCTACGAGCAGTACTTC
TRBV7-9	few	TRBJ2-5	-	CASRLLEEETQYF	TGTGCCAGCAGGCTTCTAGAAGAAGAGACCCAGTACTTC
TRBV7-9	medium-sized	TRBJ1-1	-	CARLSGGAIF	TGTGCCAGACTATCCGGGGGGGCTATCTTT
TRBV6-6	-	TRBJ1-6	TRBD1	CASSYGQGEYNSPLHF	TGTGCCAGCAGCTACGGACAGGGCGAATATAATTCACCCCTCCACTTT
TRBV15	few	TRBJ2-3	TRBD2	CATSRIAGGRDTQYF	TGTGCCACCAGCAGGATAGCGGGGGGGCGAGATACGCAGTATTTT
TRBV7-8	few	TRBJ2-7	TRBD2	CASSLFLERGLADSYEQYF	TGTGCCAGCAGCTTATTCCTAGAGAGGGGACTAGCGGACTCCTACGAGCAGTACTTC
TRBV6-6	-	TRBJ2-3	-	CASSPYSSTDTQYF	TGTGCCAGCAGTCCGTACTCGAGCACAGATACGCAGTATTTT
TRBV28	-	TRBJ1-1	-	CASRGRSNTEAFF	TGTGCCAGCAGAGGGAGGTCGAACACTGAAGCTTTCTTT
TRBV10-2	-	TRBJ1-2	-	CASSEARVNYGYTF	TGCGCCAGCAGTGAGGCCCGGGTAAACTATGGCTACACCTTC
TRBV6-1	-	TRBJ1-6	TRBD1	CASRTGQANSPLHF	TGTGCCAGCAGAACAGGACAGGCAAATTCACCCCTCCACTTT
TRBV15	-	TRBJ2-1	-	CATSRVRGEDQFF	TGTGCCACCAGCAGAGTACGCGGTGAAGATCAGTTCTTC
TRBV7-9	-	TRBJ1-1	-	CASSLGRGNTEAFF	TGTGCCAGCAGCTTAGGAAGAGGGAACACTGAAGCTTTCTTT
TRBV19	-	TRBJ1-1	TRBD1	CASSIRGTRGRTEAFF	TGTGCCAGTAGTATCCGAGGGACCAGGGGGAGGACTGAAGCTTTCTTT
TRBV2	few	TRBJ1-5	TRBD1	CASKAVIGQGNQPQHF	TGTGCCAGCAAGGCGGTTATCGGACAGGGGAATCAGCCCCAGCATTTT
TRBV11-1	few	TRBJ1-1	TRBD1	CASRATYGTEDEAFF	TGTGCCAGCAGGGCAACCTACGGGACAGAAGACGAAGCTTTCTTT
TRBV25-1	few	TRBJ2-3	TRBD2	CASSSPGLASDTQYF	TGTGCCAGCAGTTCTCCGGGACTAGCATCAGATACGCAGTATTTT
TRBV5-1	few	TRBJ2-1	-	CASSLAGQTNYNEQFF	TGCGCCAGCAGCTTGGCAGGACAGACGAACTACAATGAGCAGTTCTTC
TRBV5-6	-	TRBJ1-2	-	CASSLAGQYYGYTF	TGTGCCAGCAGCTTGGCCGGACAGTACTATGGCTACACCTTC
TRBV9	few	TRBJ1-4	-	CASSPSGATNEKLFF	TGTGCCAGCAGCCCGTCGGGAGCAACTAATGAAAAACTGTTTTTT
TRBV30	few	TRBJ2-7	-	CAWNGRVGYEQYF	TGTGCCTGGAATGGCAGGGTAGGCTACGAGCAGTACTTC
TRBV7-9	few	TRBJ1-5	-	CASSSGSFANQPQHF	TGTGCCAGCAGCTCGGGGTCTTTTGCTAATCAGCCCCAGCATTTT
TRBV7-7	-	TRBJ2-1	-	CASSAHQRGSYNEQFF	TGTGCCAGCAGCGCGCACCAGCGAGGCTCCTACAATGAGCAGTTCTTC
TRBV15	-	TRBJ1-5	TRBD1	CATTDRANQPQHF	TGTGCCACTACCGACAGGGCTAATCAGCCCCAGCATTTT
TRBV9	few	TRBJ1-4	-	CASSAGGGWIGPNEKLFF	TGTGCCAGCAGCGCCGGGGGAGGATGGATCGGGCCTAATGAAAAACTGTTTTTT
TRBV7-7	few	TRBJ2-1	-	CASSLESFNEQFF	TGTGCCAGCAGCTTAGAATCGTTCAATGAGCAGTTCTTC
TRBV2	few	TRBJ2-2	TRBD1	CASSQGGFAGELFF	TGTGCCAGCAGCCAAGGGGGCTTCGCCGGGGAGCTGTTTTTT
TRBV27	few	TRBJ1-3	-	CASSLGSNSGNTIYF	TGTGCCAGCAGTTTGGGCTCAAACTCTGGAAACACCATATATTTT
TRBV29-1	-	TRBJ1-4	-	CSVEMGGHEKLFF	TGCAGCGTTGAGATGGGGGGTCACGAAAAACTGTTTTTT
TRBV28	few	TRBJ1-5	-	CASSEGGLNQPQHF	TGTGCCAGCAGCGAGGGAGGGTTAAATCAGCCCCAGCATTTT